The source of this T cell receptor (beta chain) is a study of regulatory T cells in long-lasting Graves disease. Broader study findings: Between persistent patients, about 2,800 public clonotypes were shared, exceeding the approximately 900 shared between new patients.

A note on this clonotype: Its specificity is not known.

Combining iRepertoire HTBI primers with Arm-PCR of CDR3 regions, the authors built TCR beta libraries. TCRdb processed the multiplex PCR reads anew with MiXCR; each CDR3 protein has one entry. The repertoire has roughly 500,000 distinct CDR3 sequences, about 20% of them found once; the top ten carry roughly 14%. This CDR3 is 16 amino acids long. The V segment lost 5 bases and the J segment 3 bases; nucleotides outside the gene matches: 12. Looked up from germline, CDR1 is SGHDN and CDR2 is FVKESK. Stated time point: persistent/refractory GD, antithyroid drugs over 5 years with positive TRAb. The TCR library was made from RNA extracted from PBMCs.

The material sequenced was peripheral blood mononuclear cells (PBMCs), taken when the disease was refractory, from a patient treated with antithyroid drugs. The chain recombines TRBV14 with TRBJ2-5, with 7 bases matching TRBD2. The receptor's source is a female donor with Graves disease. The CDR3 reads CASSVHSGTIKETQYF. The DNA for the CDR3 is TGTGCCAGCAGCGTCCATTCCGGGACTATAAAAGAGACCCAGTACTTC.